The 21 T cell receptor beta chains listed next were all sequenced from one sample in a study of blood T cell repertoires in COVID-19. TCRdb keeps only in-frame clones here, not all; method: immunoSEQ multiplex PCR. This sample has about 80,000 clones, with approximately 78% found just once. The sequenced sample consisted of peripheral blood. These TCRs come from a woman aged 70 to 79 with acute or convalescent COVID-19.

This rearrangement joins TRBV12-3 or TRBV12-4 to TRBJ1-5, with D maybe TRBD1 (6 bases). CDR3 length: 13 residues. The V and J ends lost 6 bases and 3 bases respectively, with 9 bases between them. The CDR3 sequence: CASSWTVNQPQHF. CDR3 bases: TGTGCCAGCAGCTGGACAGTCAATCAGCCCCAGCATTTT.

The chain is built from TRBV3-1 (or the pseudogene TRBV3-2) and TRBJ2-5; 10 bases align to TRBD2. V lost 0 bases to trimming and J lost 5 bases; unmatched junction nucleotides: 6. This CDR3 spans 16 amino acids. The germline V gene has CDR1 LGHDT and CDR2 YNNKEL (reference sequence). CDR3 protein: CASSQDRLAGVETQYF. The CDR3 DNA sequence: TGTGCCAGCAGCCAAGATAGGCTAGCGGGAGTGGAGACCCAGTACTTC.

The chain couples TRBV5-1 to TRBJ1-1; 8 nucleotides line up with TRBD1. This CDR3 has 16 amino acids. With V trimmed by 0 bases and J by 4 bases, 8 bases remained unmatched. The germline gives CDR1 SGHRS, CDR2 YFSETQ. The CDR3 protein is CASSLETGVLGTEAFF. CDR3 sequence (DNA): TGCGCCAGCAGCTTGGAGACAGGGGTGTTGGGCACTGAAGCTTTCTTT.

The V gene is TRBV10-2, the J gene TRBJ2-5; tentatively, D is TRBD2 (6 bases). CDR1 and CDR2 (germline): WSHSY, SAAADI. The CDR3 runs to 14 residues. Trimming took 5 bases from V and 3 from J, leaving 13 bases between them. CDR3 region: CASSLTSVEETQYF. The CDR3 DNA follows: TGCGCCAGCAGTCTGACTAGTGTTGAAGAGACCCAGTACTTC.

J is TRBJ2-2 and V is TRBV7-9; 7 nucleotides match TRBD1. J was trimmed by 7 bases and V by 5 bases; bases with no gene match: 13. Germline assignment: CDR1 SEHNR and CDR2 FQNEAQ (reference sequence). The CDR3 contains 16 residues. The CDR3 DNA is TGTGCCAGCAGCGCCATAACAGGGGTATCGATCGGGGAGCTGTTTTTT. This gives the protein CASSAITGVSIGELFF.

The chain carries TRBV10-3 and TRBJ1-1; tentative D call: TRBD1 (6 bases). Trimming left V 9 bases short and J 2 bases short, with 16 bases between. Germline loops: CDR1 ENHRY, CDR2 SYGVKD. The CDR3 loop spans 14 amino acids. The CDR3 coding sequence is TGTGCCATTAGGGGGGGCTTTGAAAACACTGAAGCTTTCTTT. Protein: CAIRGGFENTEAFF.

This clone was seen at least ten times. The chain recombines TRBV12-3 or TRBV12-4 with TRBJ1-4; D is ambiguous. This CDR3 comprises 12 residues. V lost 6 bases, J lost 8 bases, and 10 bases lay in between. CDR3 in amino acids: CASSPRQEKLFF. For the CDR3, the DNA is TGTGCCAGCAGCCCGAGGCAGGAAAAACTGTTTTTT.

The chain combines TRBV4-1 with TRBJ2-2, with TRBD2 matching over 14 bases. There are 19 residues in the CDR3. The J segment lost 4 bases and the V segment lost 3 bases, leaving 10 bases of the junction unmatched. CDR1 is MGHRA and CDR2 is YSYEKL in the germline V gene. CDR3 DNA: TGCGCCAGCAGCCAGAGCCCGGGACTAGCGGGAGCCGGCACCGGGGAGCTGTTTTTT. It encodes CASSQSPGLAGAGTGELFF.

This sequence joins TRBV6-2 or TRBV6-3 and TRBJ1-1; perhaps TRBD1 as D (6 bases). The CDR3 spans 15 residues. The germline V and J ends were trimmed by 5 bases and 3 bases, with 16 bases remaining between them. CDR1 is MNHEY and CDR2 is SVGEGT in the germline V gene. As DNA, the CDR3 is TGTGCCAGCAGTGCCAGGGGAGGGGCGGACACTGAAGCTTTCTTT. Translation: CASSARGGADTEAFF.

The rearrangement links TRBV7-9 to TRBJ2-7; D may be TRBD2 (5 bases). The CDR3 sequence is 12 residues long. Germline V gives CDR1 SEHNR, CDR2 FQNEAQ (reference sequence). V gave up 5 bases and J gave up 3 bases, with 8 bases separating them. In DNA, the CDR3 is TGTGCCAGCAGCCACGGGAACTACGAGCAGTACTTC. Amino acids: CASSHGNYEQYF.

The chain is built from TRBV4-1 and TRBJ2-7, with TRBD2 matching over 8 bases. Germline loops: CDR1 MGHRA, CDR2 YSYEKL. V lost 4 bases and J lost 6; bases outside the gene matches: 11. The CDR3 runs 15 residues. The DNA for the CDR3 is TGCGCCAGCAGCCTGAATGCTGGGACTAGTTCCGAGCAGTACTTC. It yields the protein CASSLNAGTSSEQYF.

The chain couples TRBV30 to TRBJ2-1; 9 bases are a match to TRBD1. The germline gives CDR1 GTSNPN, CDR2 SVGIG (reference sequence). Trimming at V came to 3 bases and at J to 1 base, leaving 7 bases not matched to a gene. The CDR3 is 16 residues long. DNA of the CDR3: TGTGCCTGGAGGGCCCGGGACAGGGTTTCCTACAATGAGCAGTTCTTC. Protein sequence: CAWRARDRVSYNEQFF.

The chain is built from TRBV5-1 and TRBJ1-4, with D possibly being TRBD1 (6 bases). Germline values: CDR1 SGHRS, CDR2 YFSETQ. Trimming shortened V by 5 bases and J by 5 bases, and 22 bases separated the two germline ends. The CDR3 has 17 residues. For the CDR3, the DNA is TGCGCCAGCAGGTGGGGGACAAGGGAGAGCCAAAATGAAAAACTGTTTTTT. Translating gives CASRWGTRESQNEKLFF.

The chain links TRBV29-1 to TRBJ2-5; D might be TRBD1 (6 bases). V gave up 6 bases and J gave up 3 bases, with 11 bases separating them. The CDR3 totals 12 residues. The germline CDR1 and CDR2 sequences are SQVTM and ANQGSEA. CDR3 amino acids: CSVGTMEETQYF. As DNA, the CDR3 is TGCAGCGTCGGGACAATGGAAGAGACCCAGTACTTC.

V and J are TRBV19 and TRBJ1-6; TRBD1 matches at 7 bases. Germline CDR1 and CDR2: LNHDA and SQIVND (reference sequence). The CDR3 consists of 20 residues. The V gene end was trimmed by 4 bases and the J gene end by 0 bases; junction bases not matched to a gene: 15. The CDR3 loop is CASSTPRDRPTGSYNSPLHF. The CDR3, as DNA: TGTGCCAGTAGTACCCCCAGGGACAGACCGACGGGCTCCTATAATTCACCCCTCCACTTT.

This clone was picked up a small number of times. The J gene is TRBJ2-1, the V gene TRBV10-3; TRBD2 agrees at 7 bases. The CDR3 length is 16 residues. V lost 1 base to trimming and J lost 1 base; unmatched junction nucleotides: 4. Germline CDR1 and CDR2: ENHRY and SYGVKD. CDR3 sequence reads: CAISEYAGVSYNEQFF. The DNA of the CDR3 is TGTGCCATCAGTGAGTACGCGGGAGTTTCCTACAATGAGCAGTTCTTC.

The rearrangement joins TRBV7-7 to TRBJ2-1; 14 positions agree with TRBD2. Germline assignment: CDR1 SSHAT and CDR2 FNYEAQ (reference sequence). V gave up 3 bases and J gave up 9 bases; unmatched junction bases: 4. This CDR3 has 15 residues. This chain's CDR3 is CASSLGLAGVSEQFF. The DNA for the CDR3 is TGTGCCAGCAGCTTGGGACTAGCGGGAGTTAGTGAGCAGTTCTTC. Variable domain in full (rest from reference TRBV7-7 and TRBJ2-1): GAGVSQSPRYKVTKRGQDVTLRCDPISSHATLYWYQQALGQGPEFLTYFNYEAQPDKSGLPSDRFSAERPEGSISTLTIQRTEQRDSAMYRCASSLGLAGVSEQFFGPGTRLTVL.

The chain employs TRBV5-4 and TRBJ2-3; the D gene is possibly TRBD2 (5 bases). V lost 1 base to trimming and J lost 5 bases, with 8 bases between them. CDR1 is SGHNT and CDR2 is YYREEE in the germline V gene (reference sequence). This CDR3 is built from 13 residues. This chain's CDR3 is CASSLSAGDTQYF. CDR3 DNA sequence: TGTGCCAGCAGCTTGTCGGCGGGAGATACGCAGTATTTT.

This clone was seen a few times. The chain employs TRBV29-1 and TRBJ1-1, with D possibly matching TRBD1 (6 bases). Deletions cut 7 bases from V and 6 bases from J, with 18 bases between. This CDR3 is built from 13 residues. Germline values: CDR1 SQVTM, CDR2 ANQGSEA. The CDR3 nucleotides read TGCAGCGCTTTGGACAGATCCATCTCTGAAGCTTTCTTT. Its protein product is CSALDRSISEAFF.

CDR3 residues: CASSLPGQGAGNTIYF. DNA of the CDR3: TGTGCCAGCAGCTTACCGGGACAGGGAGCTGGAAACACCATATATTTT. The chain carries TRBV7-8 and TRBJ1-3; 9 positions agree with TRBD1. This CDR3 has 16 amino acids. Trimming at V came to 2 bases and at J to 2 bases, leaving 4 bases not matched to a gene. Germline assignment: CDR1 SGHVS and CDR2 FQNEAQ.

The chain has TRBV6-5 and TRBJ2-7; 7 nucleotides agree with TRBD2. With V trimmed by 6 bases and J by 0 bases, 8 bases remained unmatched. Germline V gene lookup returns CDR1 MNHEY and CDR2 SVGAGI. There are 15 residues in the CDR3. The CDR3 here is CASRLLADSSYEQYF. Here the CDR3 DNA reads TGTGCCAGCAGGCTCCTAGCGGATAGCTCCTACGAGCAGTACTTC.